A selection of T cell receptor beta chains follows, all from one sample in a study of graft-versus-host responses after intestinal transplantation. The table came from immunoSEQ multiplex PCR; TCRdb's copy has only in-frame clones and leaves some out. This sample has tens of thousands of clones, with roughly 91% found just once. Their antigens are not known. Sequencing used unstimulated CD8+ T cells sorted from spleen or lymph node cells, obtained before intestinal transplant. Every receptor here comes from a human donor who received an intestinal transplant. Each CDR3 is given with its conserved first and last residue. Each record gives: J gene, D gene, CDR3 length, clone size, V gene, CDR3 protein, CDR3 DNA. The D gene is left open where the match is weak. Clone sizes are given selectively: once, few, many, or a class where the clone is expanded.

J: TRBJ2-7; D: TRBD2; length: 16; size: .; V: TRBV7-2; CDR3: CASSLAPSGGAYEQYF; DNA: TGTGCCAGCAGCTTAGCCCCTAGCGGGGGGGCCTACGAGCAGTACTTC
J: TRBJ2-5; D: .; length: 13; size: once; V: TRBV5-5; CDR3: CASSLLPEETQYF; DNA: TGTGCCAGCAGCTTGCTGCCAGAAGAGACCCAGTACTTC
J: TRBJ2-2; D: .; length: 14; size: once; V: TRBV9; CDR3: CASSVVPDTGELFF; DNA: TGTGCCAGCAGCGTAGTACCGGACACCGGGGAGCTGTTTTTT
J: TRBJ1-2; D: .; length: 15; size: .; V: TRBV6-5; CDR3: CASTSTGGSNYGYTF; DNA: TGTGCCAGCACCTCTACGGGGGGCTCTAACTATGGCTACACCTTC
J: TRBJ1-2; D: TRBD1; length: 17; size: .; V: TRBV14; CDR3: CASSQEPLPQGNYGYTF; DNA: TGTGCCAGCAGCCAAGAACCCCTCCCACAGGGGAACTATGGCTACACCTTC
J: TRBJ2-1; D: .; length: 17; size: few; V: TRBV12-5; CDR3: CASGLVGVGREGNEQFF; DNA: TGTGCTAGTGGTTTGGTAGGAGTGGGCAGGGAAGGGAATGAGCAGTTCTTC
J: TRBJ1-5; D: TRBD1; length: 19; size: .; V: TRBV4-3; CDR3: CASSQLLGDRAAGNQPQHF; DNA: TGCGCCAGCAGCCAATTGCTAGGGGACAGGGCCGCGGGCAATCAGCCCCAGCATTTT
J: TRBJ2-7; D: TRBD2; length: 16; size: .; V: TRBV27; CDR3: CASSWAGGGASYEQYF; DNA: TGTGCCAGCAGTTGGGCCGGGGGGGGAGCCTCCTACGAGCAGTACTTC
J: TRBJ1-1; D: TRBD1; length: 14; size: .; V: TRBV9; CDR3: CASSYTGGGTEAFF; DNA: TGTGCCAGCAGCTACACAGGGGGCGGCACTGAAGCTTTCTTT
J: TRBJ2-3; D: .; length: 13; size: .; V: TRBV10-2; CDR3: CASGQQNTDTQYF; DNA: TGCGCCAGCGGTCAACAGAACACAGATACGCAGTATTTT
J: TRBJ2-7; D: .; length: 14; size: .; V: TRBV5-6; CDR3: CASSFRTGAYEQYF; DNA: TGTGCCAGCAGCTTCCGGACGGGGGCCTACGAGCAGTACTTC
J: TRBJ2-7; D: .; length: 15; size: .; V: TRBV18; CDR3: CASSPTPYANEEQYF; DNA: TGTGCCAGCTCACCAACCCCCTATGCGAATGAAGAGCAGTACTTC
J: TRBJ2-3; D: TRBD2; length: 16; size: .; V: TRBV2; CDR3: CASRGLAGGSTDTQYF; DNA: TGTGCCAGCAGGGGACTAGCGGGGGGAAGCACAGATACGCAGTATTTT
J: TRBJ2-1; D: TRBD1; length: 15; size: .; V: TRBV7-9; CDR3: CASDQTGGVYNEQFF; DNA: TGTGCCAGCGACCAGACAGGGGGCGTCTACAATGAGCAGTTCTTC
J: TRBJ2-4; D: .; length: 13; size: .; V: TRBV29-1; CDR3: CSVGPGTENIQYF; DNA: TGCAGCGTTGGTCCCGGAACAGAAAACATTCAGTACTTC
J: TRBJ1-2; D: TRBD1; length: 15; size: once; V: TRBV4-3; CDR3: CASSGRQGRGYGYTF; DNA: TGCGCCAGCAGCGGCCGACAGGGGCGGGGCTATGGCTACACCTTC
J: TRBJ2-2; D: TRBD2; length: 16; size: .; V: TRBV19; CDR3: CASSGLAGESYGELFF; DNA: TGTGCCAGTAGTGGACTAGCGGGGGAATCATACGGGGAGCTGTTTTTT
J: TRBJ2-2; D: TRBD2; length: 14; size: .; V: TRBV9; CDR3: CASTRGGNTGELFF; DNA: TGTGCCAGCACGCGGGGGGGAAACACCGGGGAGCTGTTTTTT
J: TRBJ2-1; D: TRBD2; length: 12; size: once; V: TRBV27; CDR3: CASSRGGNEQFF; DNA: TGTGCCAGCAGTCGGGGGGGCAATGAGCAGTTCTTC
J: TRBJ1-5; D: .; length: 16; size: once; V: TRBV27; CDR3: CANSFSTDISNQPQHF; DNA: TGTGCCAACAGTTTCTCCACAGACATTAGCAATCAGCCCCAGCATTTT
J: TRBJ2-3; D: .; length: 15; size: .; V: TRBV7-7; CDR3: CASSEQGRSTDTQYF; DNA: TGTGCCAGCAGCGAACAGGGTAGGAGCACAGATACGCAGTATTTT
J: TRBJ2-7; D: .; length: 14; size: .; V: TRBV7-2; CDR3: CASSARDSNYEQYF; DNA: TGTGCCAGCAGCGCGCGGGACAGCAACTACGAGCAGTACTTC
J: TRBJ1-2; D: TRBD1; length: 15; size: .; V: TRBV19; CDR3: CASSPGQEVFYGYTF; DNA: TGTGCCAGTAGTCCGGGACAGGAGGTATTCTATGGCTACACCTTC
J: TRBJ2-7; D: TRBD1; length: 14; size: .; V: TRBV7-2; CDR3: CASSLKGQSYEQYF; DNA: TGTGCCAGCAGCCTAAAGGGACAGTCCTACGAGCAGTACTTC
J: TRBJ1-1; D: TRBD1; length: 14; size: .; V: TRBV7-9; CDR3: CASSVTGEHTEAFF; DNA: TGTGCCAGCAGCGTAACAGGGGAGCACACTGAAGCTTTCTTT
J: TRBJ2-3; D: .; length: 12; size: .; V: TRBV4-1; CDR3: CASSQDENTQYF; DNA: TGCGCCAGCAGCCAAGACGAGAATACGCAGTATTTT
J: TRBJ2-7; D: .; length: 13; size: .; V: TRBV4-3; CDR3: CASSQRLAYEQYF; DNA: TGCGCCAGCAGCCAACGGTTAGCCTACGAGCAGTACTTC
J: TRBJ2-7; D: .; length: 14; size: .; V: TRBV5-4; CDR3: CASSLAWRTYEQYF; DNA: TGTGCCAGCAGCTTGGCCTGGCGGACCTACGAGCAGTACTTC
J: TRBJ2-2; D: TRBD1; length: 16; size: .; V: TRBV5-1; CDR3: CASSVNRGRVTGELFF; DNA: TGCGCCAGCAGCGTAAACAGGGGGCGCGTCACCGGGGAGCTGTTTTTT
J: TRBJ2-7; D: .; length: 15; size: .; V: TRBV11-2; CDR3: CASSFSGTSTYEQYF; DNA: TGTGCCAGCAGCTTTTCGGGAACGTCGACCTACGAGCAGTACTTC